This TCR beta chain was profiled in a study of shared clonotypes between healthy human individuals. The CDR3 runs 16 residues. J was trimmed by 5 bases and V by 5 bases; bases with no gene match: 9. From germline, CDR1 is SGHTA and CDR2 FQGTGA. A few counts support this clone. Its antigen is as yet unknown. Other DNA sequences in the sample encode the same CDR3. Study outcomes and limitations: Richness estimates generally favored naive over memory subsets. Collection of samples was limited to blood; tissue repertoires likely differ.

Some clones are missing from TCRdb's copy, which holds only in-frame ones; the method was immunoSEQ multiplex PCR. The data contain about 1.1 million clones, approximately 80% of them singletons. V and J are TRBV7-3 and TRBJ2-5; TRBD2 aligns across 12 bases. The material sequenced was memory CD4+ T cells from PBMCs. Subset denoted: CD45RA-negative fraction. The TCR originated in a man younger than 30 in good health. Some clones in this sample may be carry-over from other donors' samples. CDR3 DNA sequence: TGTGCCAGCAGCCGGACTAGGACTAGCGGGACGGAGACCCAGTACTTC. It encodes CASSRTRTSGTETQYF.